These T cell receptor beta chains were read from a single sample in a study of T-cell memory formation after mild COVID-19. TCRdb re-derived calls from the 5' RACE reads in MiXCR, one entry per CDR3 protein. There are 550,000 to 700,000 distinct CDR3 sequences in the sample; roughly 18% occur only once, and about 12% lies in the top ten. Sequencing was carried out using PBMCs or a T cell subset sorted from them (not recorded which). The receptors originated from an adult woman who had mild COVID-19 (a few samples of this study predate the infection). Cell type and time point are not known. CDR3s include the opening cysteine and the closing phenylalanine or tryptophan. D genes are given only for firm matches. Clone size is stated in some rows and not others, as once, few, many or a class when expanded.

>TRBV12-3/TRBV12-4|TRBJ1-3|NA|NA
CASSPRLDPSGNTIYF
TGTGCCAGCAGTCCACGTTTGGATCCCTCTGGAAACACCATATATTTT
>TRBV6-5|TRBJ2-1|NA|NA
CASSGPGLNSYNEQFF
TGTGCCAGCAGTGGACCGGGACTTAACTCCTACAATGAGCAGTTCTTC
>TRBV6-5|TRBJ1-3|few|NA
CASSYSSGPGNTIYF
TGTGCCAGCAGTTACTCGAGTGGGCCCGGGAACACCATATATTTT
>TRBV7-8|TRBJ2-1|few|TRBD1
CASSLADRDGFF
TGTGCCAGCAGCTTAGCGGACAGGGACGGGTTCTTC
>TRBV24-1|TRBJ2-5|few|NA
CATSPTTQETQYF
TGTGCCACCAGTCCGACTACACAAGAGACCCAGTACTTC
>TRBV9|TRBJ2-7|few|TRBD2
CASSSGLAEYEQYF
TGTGCCAGCAGCTCCGGACTAGCGGAATACGAGCAGTACTTC
>TRBV29-1|TRBJ1-5|few|TRBD1
CSAGDRAGQPQHF
TGCAGCGCCGGAGACAGGGCCGGGCAGCCCCAGCATTTT
>TRBV7-9|TRBJ2-1|few|NA
CASSLGRAGYNEQFF
TGTGCCAGCAGCTTAGGGCGGGCCGGCTACAATGAGCAGTTCTTC
>TRBV28|TRBJ1-5|few|NA
CASTDIRLSNQPQHF
TGTGCCAGCACCGACATAAGATTAAGCAATCAGCCCCAGCATTTT
>TRBV6-5|TRBJ2-7|NA|TRBD1
CASSYQDRGNYEQYF
TGTGCCAGCAGTTACCAGGACAGGGGGAACTACGAGCAGTACTTC
>TRBV6-2/TRBV6-3|TRBJ2-1|few|TRBD1
CASSHGTAEQFF
TGTGCCAGCAGTCATGGGACAGCAGAGCAGTTCTTC
>TRBV15|TRBJ1-2|NA|NA
CATSRDRVASGNYGYTF
TGTGCCACCAGCAGAGACCGGGTAGCATCAGGGAACTATGGCTACACCTTC
>TRBV11-2|TRBJ2-3|NA|TRBD2
CASSLDTSGSGTDTQYF
TGTGCCAGCAGCTTAGATACTAGCGGGAGTGGCACAGATACGCAGTATTTT
>TRBV7-3|TRBJ2-3|few|NA
CASSLGPGAPRDTQYF
TGTGCCAGCAGCTTAGGTCCGGGGGCCCCTCGGGATACGCAGTATTTT
>TRBV19|TRBJ1-1|NA|NA
CASSIRGNLEAFF
TGTGCCAGTAGTATTCGAGGAAACCTGGAAGCTTTCTTT
>TRBV19|TRBJ2-3|few|TRBD2
CASSRPGGLAGLTDTQYF
TGTGCCAGTAGTCGCCCTGGGGGACTAGCGGGGTTAACAGATACGCAGTATTTT
>TRBV27|TRBJ2-7|NA|NA
CASSQWAVGRGHEQYF
TGTGCCAGCAGTCAGTGGGCTGTTGGGCGGGGCCACGAGCAGTACTTC
>TRBV5-1|TRBJ1-2|NA|TRBD1
CASSSGDRGPRGYGYTF
TGCGCCAGCAGCTCGGGGGACAGGGGACCTCGCGGCTATGGCTACACCTTC
>TRBV5-5|TRBJ2-7|many|TRBD1
CASFDRDRGLIYEQYF
TGTGCCAGCTTTGACCGGGACAGGGGGCTCATCTACGAGCAGTACTTC
>TRBV7-9|TRBJ2-7|few|NA
CASSLDVGGPYEQYF
TGTGCCAGCAGCTTAGATGTGGGAGGCCCCTACGAGCAGTACTTC
>TRBV21-1|TRBJ1-5|few|NA
CASSKEGTLSNQPQHF
TGTGCCAGCAGCAAAGAGGGAACTCTAAGCAATCAGCCCCAGCATTTT
>TRBV5-1|TRBJ1-1|NA|NA
CASSGPKQVLKYSRSEAFF
TGCGCCAGCAGCGGTCCAAAACAGGTACTGAAGTATTCGAGGAGTGAAGCTTTCTTT
>TRBV19|TRBJ2-1|few|TRBD1
CASSMTGEARGQFF
TGTGCCAGTAGTATGACAGGGGAGGCGAGGGGGCAGTTCTTC
>TRBV12-3/TRBV12-4|TRBJ2-1|many|TRBD2
CASRRGSYNEQFF
TGTGCCAGCCGGCGGGGGAGCTACAATGAGCAGTTCTTC
>TRBV7-3|TRBJ2-1|once|NA
CASSLGSLDNEQFF
TGTGCCAGCAGCTTAGGGTCTTTAGACAATGAGCAGTTCTTC
>TRBV25-1|TRBJ1-6|NA|NA
CASSAGKPNSPLHF
TGTGCCAGCAGTGCAGGGAAACCTAATTCACCCCTCCACTTT
>TRBV14|TRBJ2-5|NA|NA
CASSQGGVMPQETQYF
TGTGCCAGCAGCCAAGGGGGCGTAATGCCACAAGAGACCCAGTACTTC
>TRBV6-5|TRBJ1-2|few|NA
CASSSTAGYTF
TGTGCCAGCAGTTCCACGGCCGGCTACACCTTC
>TRBV6-6|TRBJ1-6|NA|NA
CASSSPGTPYNSPLHF
TGTGCCAGCAGTTCACCCGGGACCCCCTATAATTCACCCCTCCACTTT
>TRBV7-2|TRBJ2-7|NA|NA
CASNPQGGGYEQYF
TGTGCCAGCAACCCGCAGGGGGGGGGCTACGAGCAGTACTTC
>TRBV6-6|TRBJ2-5|NA|NA
CASRNWGKTEKETQYF
TGTGCCAGCAGAAACTGGGGCAAAACGGAAAAAGAGACCCAGTACTTC
>TRBV9|TRBJ2-2|NA|TRBD2
CASSALAGGSGTGELFF
TGTGCCAGCAGCGCTCTGGCTGGCGGGAGTGGCACCGGGGAGCTGTTTTTT
>TRBV5-1|TRBJ2-3|NA|TRBD2
CASSPGTITDTQYF
TGCGCCAGCAGCCCTGGGACTATCACAGATACGCAGTATTTT
>TRBV29-1|TRBJ2-3|many|TRBD2
CSVDRLAGIITDTQYF
TGCAGCGTTGATAGATTAGCGGGAATAATAACAGATACGCAGTATTTT
>TRBV7-2|TRBJ2-1|few|TRBD2
CASSWGSGTGEQFF
TGTGCCAGCAGCTGGGGTAGCGGGACGGGTGAGCAGTTCTTC